This T cell receptor (beta chain) derives from a study of CD8+CD57+ T cells in acquired aplastic anemia. TCR beta VDJ and CDR3 profiling used genomic DNA as template. TCRdb itself ran the reads through MiXCR, one entry per CDR3 protein. The sample yields about 270,000 distinct CDR3 sequences, roughly 50% seen once. This CDR3 contains 15 residues. CDR1 is SQVTM, CDR2 ANQGSEA, per germline. After removal of 6 bases from V and 6 bases from J, the junction contained 7 bases not matched to a gene. The chain couples TRBV29-1 to TRBJ2-2; 13 bases fit TRBD2. Material: sorted CD4+, CD8+, or CD8+CD57+ T cells (not recorded which) from PBMCs. The clonotype was recovered from a human donor with severe aplastic anemia or a healthy control (not recorded which). The CDR3 DNA sequence: TGCAGCGTGCGGACTAGCGGGAGTATAGCCGGGGAGCTGTTTTTT. This codes for CSVRTSGSIAGELFF.